This T cell receptor beta chain was sequenced during a study of PD-1 blockade in classical Hodgkin lymphoma. With 8 bases removed from V and 4 bases from J, the gap between germline ends came to 9 bases. Germline V gene sequence: CDR1 SNHLY, CDR2 FYNNEI. The length of the CDR3 is 12 residues. Only in-frame clones appear in the TCRdb table, and some are missing; sequencing was by immunoSEQ multiplex PCR. The table has around 18,000 clones, 60% to 80% seen once; the top ten hold approximately 2.7%. Time point of the sample: cycle 4 day 1 (C4D1), after 6 weeks of nivolumab. Brentuximab vedotin exposure varied among the patients, all of whom had relapsed after autologous stem cell transplantation. Out of thawed PBMCs, magnetic negative selection purified CD4+ T cells. Best overall response was complete response, partial response or progressive disease in these relapsed/refractory classical Hodgkin lymphoma patients.

This TCR derives from a human donor with classical Hodgkin lymphoma. The V gene is TRBV2, the J gene TRBJ2-1; D is tentatively TRBD1 or TRBD2 (5 bases each). The sample was CD4+ T cells from blood, taken before the fourth cycle of nivolumab. The CDR3 reads CASGGEYNEQFF. The CDR3 DNA follows: TGTGCCAGCGGGGGAGAGTACAATGAGCAGTTCTTC.